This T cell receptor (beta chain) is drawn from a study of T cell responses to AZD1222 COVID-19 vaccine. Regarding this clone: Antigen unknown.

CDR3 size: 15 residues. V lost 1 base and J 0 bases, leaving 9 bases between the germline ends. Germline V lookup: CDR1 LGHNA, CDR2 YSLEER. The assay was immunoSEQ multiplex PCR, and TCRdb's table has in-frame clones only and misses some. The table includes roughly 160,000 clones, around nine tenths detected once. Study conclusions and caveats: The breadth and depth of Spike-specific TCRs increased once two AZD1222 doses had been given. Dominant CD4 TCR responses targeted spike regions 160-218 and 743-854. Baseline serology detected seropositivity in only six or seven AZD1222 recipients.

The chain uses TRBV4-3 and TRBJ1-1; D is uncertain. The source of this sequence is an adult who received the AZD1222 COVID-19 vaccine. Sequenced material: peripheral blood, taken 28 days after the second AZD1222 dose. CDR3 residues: CASSQVQFLNTEAFF. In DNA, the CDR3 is TGCGCCAGCAGCCAAGTACAGTTTCTGAACACTGAAGCTTTCTTT.